This is a list of T cell receptor beta chains from one sample in a study of blood T cell repertoires in COVID-19. Profiled with immunoSEQ multiplex PCR; TCRdb holds only in-frame clones, not every one. The sample includes some 200,000 clones, 80% to 90% of them seen just once. Source material: peripheral blood. These receptors came from a woman of 80 years or more with COVID-19, enrolled during active disease. The CDR3 runs from the conserved cysteine through the conserved F or W. The D gene is left open where the match is weak. Not every row has a clone size; where given, it reads once, few, many or a size class.

TRBV19,TRBD1,few,TRBJ1-2,TGTGCCAGTAGTGCCGGACAGGGGCCGGCCTATGGCTACACCTTC,CASSAGQGPAYGYTF
TRBV30,-,once,TRBJ1-1,TGTGCCTGGAGTTTGGTGCGGGAAGCTTTCTTT,CAWSLVREAFF
TRBV28,-,-,TRBJ2-5,TGTGCCAGCGCATCCGGAGGGGAGACCCAGTACTTC,CASASGGETQYF
TRBV7-2,TRBD1,-,TRBJ1-1,TGTGCCAGCACCATCGACAGGGTCACTGAAGCTTTCTTT,CASTIDRVTEAFF
TRBV19,TRBD1,-,TRBJ2-3,TGTGCCAGTAGGCTCCAAGGGACAGGCAGAACAGATACGCAGTATTTT,CASRLQGTGRTDTQYF
TRBV7-9,TRBD2,-,TRBJ2-3,TGTGCCAGCAGCTTTCCCGGGGGGGGGCAGTATTTT,CASSFPGGGQYF
TRBV18,TRBD1,-,TRBJ2-5,TGTGCCAGCTCAACAGGGGTCGGCGAGACCCAGTACTTC,CASSTGVGETQYF
TRBV6-5,-,-,TRBJ1-2,TGTGCCAGCGTTGTCAACCCGAGGGGCTACACCTTC,CASVVNPRGYTF
TRBV30,-,-,TRBJ1-1,TGTGCCTGGAGTGTACTGAGGGAGGCTTTCTTT,CAWSVLREAFF
TRBV21-1,-,-,TRBJ1-1,TGTGCCAGCCGGGACAGGGGGGGAACTGAAGCTTTCTTT,CASRDRGGTEAFF
TRBV5-4,TRBD1,-,TRBJ2-5,TGTGCCAGCAGCTCGGACAGGCAAGAGACCCAGTACTTC,CASSSDRQETQYF
TRBV9,TRBD1,once,TRBJ1-4,TGTGCCAGCAGCGCTAACAGGGGCGATGAAAAACTGTTTTTT,CASSANRGDEKLFF
TRBV3-1/TRBV3-2,-,-,TRBJ1-4,TGTGCCAGCAGCCAGGGAGGCTTGGAAAAACTGTTTTTT,CASSQGGLEKLFF
TRBV10-3,-,-,TRBJ2-1,TGTGCCATCAGATCTTTCACAGGATCACTGTTCTTC,CAIRSFTGSLFF
TRBV18,-,once,TRBJ1-5,TGTGCCAGCTCACCACCAGGGAGGAATAGCAATCAGCCCCAGCATTTT,CASSPPGRNSNQPQHF
TRBV6-1,-,-,TRBJ1-1,TGTGCCAGCAGTGTATACCCTCAGGGCTTGGTACCTGAAGCTTTCTTT,CASSVYPQGLVPEAFF
TRBV28,TRBD2,-,TRBJ2-5,TGTGCCAGCAGTTTGCCGGCGGGACTAGTGACCCAGTACTTC,CASSLPAGLVTQYF
TRBV28,TRBD1,-,TRBJ1-5,TGTGCCAGCAGTTCCGGGACAGGGGGCAGGCAGCCCCAGCATTTT,CASSSGTGGRQPQHF
TRBV2,-,-,TRBJ2-1,TGTGCCAGCAGTGCCCAATGGTCGAGCGATGAGCAGTTCTTC,CASSAQWSSDEQFF
TRBV18,TRBD1,-,TRBJ2-3,TGTGCCAGCTCACCAACGACAGGGAGAAGCACAGATACGCAGTATTTT,CASSPTTGRSTDTQYF
TRBV2,TRBD1,-,TRBJ2-1,TGTGCCAGCAGTGAGTCCGGGACAGGGTTCTACAATGAGCAGTTCTTC,CASSESGTGFYNEQFF
TRBV19,TRBD2,-,TRBJ2-3,TGTGCCAGTAGTGTTAGCAGCGGGGGGGGCACAGATACGCAGTATTTT,CASSVSSGGGTDTQYF
TRBV7-2,-,-,TRBJ2-1,TGTGCCAGCAGCTTAAGGAGGTTATACAATGAGCAGTTCTTC,CASSLRRLYNEQFF